Below, 12 T cell receptor gamma chains from the same sample are listed, as sequenced in a study of gamma delta lymphoproliferative disorders and STAT genes. The receptor sequences were amplified from genomic DNA of peripheral blood mononuclear cells. TCRdb reanalyzed the multiplex PCR reads using CATT. In the table there are 530 or so gamma-chain clones, approximately 31% of which are singletons. The sample comprised blood. The receptors originated from a human donor with hepatosplenic T-cell lymphoma.

In this sample, this clone turned up a few times. TCRdb's listed protein matches a much larger clone and diverges from this DNA's translation at residue 7, likely through a read error; the protein shown comes from the DNA. The chain recombines TRGV2 with TRGJ1 or TRGJ2. The J gene is absent in TCRdb and was assigned here via DNA matching to germline. Trimming took 0 bases from V and 11 from J; bases not matched to a gene: 7. Germline CDR1 reads EGSNGY; CDR2 reads YDSYNSKV. This CDR3 has 12 amino acids. DNA for the CDR3: TGTGCCACCTGGGACGGGAGTTTGGAGAAACTCTTT. It codes for CATWDGSLEKLF.

This clone is medium-sized in the sample. Within the sample, other DNA sequences also encode this same CDR3. The chain couples TRGV8 to TRGJ1 or TRGJ2. In the absence of a J gene in TCRdb, the DNA was matched to germline to assign it here. The CDR3 totals 14 residues. The trim removed 1 base at V and 0 bases at J, leaving 3 bases unmatched. CDR1 and CDR2 from the germline V gene are VENAVY and YDSYNSRV. This CDR3 reads CATWDRPNYYKKLF. The CDR3 DNA follows: TGTGCCACCTGGGATAGACCGAATTATTATAAGAAACTCTTT.

This clone was counted a few times. Since a far larger clone is one base different, this is likely a read error. Different DNA sequences within this sample yield the same CDR3. The chain carries TRGV2 and TRGJP2. Assignment of the J gene here rests on matching the DNA to germline, because TCRdb gives none. CDR3 length: 22 residues. Trimming removed 10 bases from V and 0 bases from J; junction bases left unmatched: 32. Germline CDR1 and CDR2: EGSNGY and YDSYNSKV. In nucleotides, the CDR3 is TGTGCCACATGGTCCGTCCGTTTGCTACTTTTGGCGGAATATAGTAGTGATTGGATCAAGACGTTT. Protein: CATWSVRLLLLAEYSSDWIKTF.

As for this clone: The protein in TCRdb stems from a much larger clone and differs at residue 7 from this DNA's translation, likely a read error; here the protein is translated from the DNA. Here the CDR3 DNA reads TGTGCCACCTGGGACATTAGTTATAAGAAACTCTTT. Protein: CATWDISYKKLF. This chain links TRGV5 with TRGJ1 or TRGJ2. TCRdb offers no J gene call, so here the DNA was matched to germline to obtain one. Germline CDR1 and CDR2: VINAFY and YDVSNSKD. V shed 2 bases and J 6 bases; nucleotides not matched to a gene: 4. This CDR3 is 12 amino acids long.

The chain combines TRGV4 with TRGJ1 or TRGJ2. The J gene, absent from TCRdb, was called here by matching the DNA to germline. This CDR3 spans 11 amino acids. The V gene's germline CDR1 is EGSTGY and CDR2 YDSYTSSV. With 0 bases clipped from V and 12 bases from J, the junction kept 5 bases outside the gene matches. For the CDR3, the DNA is TGTGCCACCTGGGATGGGCGGTGGAAACTCTTT. This encodes CATWDGRWKLF.

This clone counts as medium-sized. With a far larger clone one base away, a read error is the likely cause. The sample carries other DNA sequences with the same CDR3. The V gene is given as TRGV8, and no J gene call is available. This CDR3 has 13 amino acids. Germline V gives CDR1 VENAVY, CDR2 YDSYNSRV. CDR3 nucleotide sequence: TGTGCCACCTGGGATAGTTCGTATTATAAGAAACTGTTT. Translation gives CATWDSSYYKKLF.

This clone was detected many times. The mismatch at residue 3 between this DNA's translation and the TCRdb protein of a much larger clone likely reflects a read error; the protein shown is translated from the DNA. This rearrangement joins TRGV8 to TRGJ1 or TRGJ2. Since TCRdb gives no J gene, matching the DNA to germline was used here to assign it. The germline gives CDR1 VENAVY, CDR2 YDSYNSRV. This CDR3 is 13 amino acids long. The CDR3 DNA reads as TGTGCCTCCTGGGATAGTTCGTATTATAAGAAACTCTTT. Protein product: CASWDSSYYKKLF.

In its sample, this clone was seen a few times. The J gene is TRGJ1 or TRGJ2, the V gene TRGV2. Matching the DNA to germline supplied the J gene, which TCRdb does not give. CDR1 and CDR2 (germline): EGSNGY, YDSYNSKV. The CDR3 is 10 residues long. Unmatched junction bases numbered 4, after V lost 9 bases and J lost 5 bases. CDR3 sequence reads: CATEDYKKLF. In DNA form, the CDR3 reads TGTGCCACCGAGGATTATAAGAAACTCTTT.

Of note for this clone: TCRdb has a much larger clone's protein, which differs at residue 8 from the translation of this DNA, likely because of a read error; what is shown is the protein translated from the DNA. The chain has TRGV10 and TRGJ1 or TRGJ2. TCRdb is silent on the J gene; assignment here came from matching the DNA to germline. Being an ORF, TRGV10 has a function that is uncertain. CDR3 length: 15 amino acids. J was trimmed by 3 bases and V by 8 bases; bases with no gene match: 14. The CDR3 DNA follows: TGTGCTGCGTGGGCTTCCATCCGCCTTTATTATAAGAAACTCTTT. This translates into CAAWASIRLYYKKLF.

In this sample, this clone turned up a few times. The protein in TCRdb stems from a much larger clone and differs at residue 7 from this DNA's translation, likely a read error; here the protein is translated from the DNA. The J gene is TRGJP, the V gene TRGV9. Here the J gene came from matching the DNA to germline, since TCRdb omits it. Per germline, CDR1 GITISATS and CDR2 ISYDGTV (reference sequence). Trimming cost V 0 bases and J 6 bases; bases outside gene matches: 2. CDR3 length: 16 residues. CDR3 amino acids: CALWEVTELGKKIKVF. CDR3 nucleotide sequence: TGTGCCTTGTGGGAGGTGACAGAGTTGGGCAAAAAAATCAAGGTATTT.

The chain combines TRGV2 with TRGJ1 or TRGJ2. Here the J gene was assigned by germline matching of the DNA, as TCRdb has none. V lost 0 bases, J lost 0 bases, and 11 bases stayed unmatched. Germline V gene lookup returns CDR1 EGSNGY and CDR2 YDSYNSKV. The CDR3 runs 17 residues. The CDR3 nucleotides are TGTGCCACCTGGGACGGGCCAGGGGCTGTGAATTATTATAAGAAACTCTTT. Translating it yields CATWDGPGAVNYYKKLF.

This clone was counted ten times or more. This may be a read error, as it is one base from a much larger clone. V gene assignment gives TRGV8, but the J gene was left uncalled. Germline V gene sequence: CDR1 VENAVY, CDR2 YDSYNSRV. The CDR3 consists of 9 residues. The CDR3 DNA reads TGTGCCACCAGAATTAGGGAACTCTTT. This sequence encodes CATRIRELF.